The clone carrying this TCR beta chain has just a few counts. What it binds is not known. The study reverse transcribed the entire isolated RNA, so it sequenced expressed TCRB transcripts. Libraries were prepared by immunoSEQ multiplex PCR; TCRdb keeps only in-frame clonotypes and omits some of them. Found here are 300,000 to 350,000 clones, 14% of them singletons; the top ten hold over 5.5%. The data originate from a study of beta chain features in type 1 diabetes. The wider study: Examination of sorted cells across all samples involved more than 85,000,000 cells. Findings and limits, study-wide: TCRB CDR3s from Type 1 diabetes patients were moderately but significantly shorter in all four CD4+ subsets.

It was via CD45RO/CCR7/CD25/CD127/CD95/CD27 that CD4+ naive, central memory, regulatory and stem cell-like memory cells were sorted. The sequenced sample was central memory CD4+ T cells from blood. The TCR sequence derives from a man aged 25-40 years in good health.

This CDR3 reads CAIRLAEMKDTQYF. DNA for the CDR3: TGTGCCATCAGACTAGCGGAGATGAAAGATACGCAGTATTTT. This rearrangement joins TRBV10-3 to TRBJ2-3; 8 bases map to TRBD2. The CDR3 contains 14 residues. V lost 6 bases and J lost 5; bases outside the gene matches: 7. Germline assignment: CDR1 ENHRY and CDR2 SYGVKD.